This T cell receptor beta chain was identified during a study of shared clonotypes between healthy human individuals. Study-level background: A couple of women and a few men aged 18 to 49 served as donors.

The CDR3 totals 11 residues. The V gene lost 4 bases and the J gene lost 8 bases, with 11 bases spanning the gap. The germline CDR1 and CDR2 sequences are GTSNPN and SVGIG (reference sequence). Naivety among CD8 cells was defined by CD45RO negativity and positive CCR7 selection, thereby excluding terminally differentiated effector memory CD45RA+ cells. All participating donors were Caucasian adults from Nashville, Tennessee. The DNA input per sorted-subset replicate PCR was 200 to 250 ng, corresponding to some 30,000 T cell genomes. Methods used by the authors: Filtering of immunoSEQ junctional sequences could not match full-length read filtering. Measured with immunoSEQ multiplex PCR; TCRdb has only the in-frame clones, and not every one. Clonal size and the V and J genes are those of that table, whereas D and trimming came from the DNA. The repertoire holds 450,000 to 700,000 clones, less than 97% seen once, with 0.11% in the top ten.

This chain joins TRBV30 and TRBJ1-2, with a possible D match to TRBD1 (5 bases). The sequenced material came from naive CD8+ T cells sorted from blood. The receptor comes from a woman aged 25 to 45 in good health. Here the CDR3 reads CAWTSGPGYTF. Here the CDR3 DNA reads TGTGCCTGGACCTCAGGGCCAGGCTACACCTTC.